The 15 T cell receptor beta chains given below trace back to one sample, sequenced in a study of tissue T cells after allogeneic stem cell transplantation. The method was immunoSEQ multiplex PCR; TCRdb's version includes in-frame clones alone and lacks a portion of them. The data contain some 43,000 clones, just under 95% of them singletons. Source: blood, taken before transplantation. The receptors originated from a woman aged 35-75 years who later had graft-versus-host disease after an allogeneic stem cell transplant.

This sequence joins TRBV28 and TRBJ2-7; unclear D gene. V lost 1 base and J lost 1, with 8 bases in between. Germline CDR1 and CDR2: MDHEN and SYDVKM. This CDR3 is built from 14 residues. The CDR3 reads CASSLFVRSYEQYF. DNA for the CDR3: TGTGCCAGCAGTTTATTCGTCCGATCCTACGAGCAGTACTTC.

The chain carries TRBV25-1 and TRBJ2-6, with D maybe TRBD2 (6 bases). Germline assignment: CDR1 MGHDK and CDR2 SYGVNS. CDR3 size: 18 residues. Trimming left V 9 bases short and J 0 bases short, with 21 bases between. Written as DNA, the CDR3 is TGTGCCAGTGGGGGGATCGGCAGGGCAGTCTCTGGGGCCAACGTCCTGACTTTC. It codes for CASGGIGRAVSGANVLTF.

The rearrangement uses TRBV27 and TRBJ1-6; D gene unclear. Germline values: CDR1 MNHEY, CDR2 SMNVEV (reference sequence). This CDR3 spans 12 amino acids. V was pared by 2 bases and J by 14 bases, with 10 bases between. CDR3 sequence (DNA): TGTGCCAGCAGTTTAAGCGGGTTGGCCCTCCACTTT. This translates into CASSLSGLALHF.

This clone was picked up one time. CDR3 DNA sequence: TGCAGCGTTGGGGGCCCCAATGAGCAGTTCTTC. Translation gives CSVGGPNEQFF. The V gene is TRBV29-1, the J gene TRBJ2-1, with a tentative D call TRBD1 (5 bases). Germline loops: CDR1 SQVTM, CDR2 ANQGSEA. The CDR3 totals 11 residues. V was cut by 4 bases and J by 6 bases, with 7 bases left in between.

CDR3 loop: CASRRGPTNEKLFF. CDR3 DNA sequence: TGTGCCAGCAGGAGGGGGCCGACTAATGAAAAACTGTTTTTT. V usage is TRBV27 and J usage is TRBJ1-4; TRBD1 agrees at 7 bases. CDR1 is MNHEY, CDR2 SMNVEV, per germline (reference sequence). The CDR3 has 14 residues. J was trimmed by 2 bases and V by 6 bases; bases with no gene match: 3.

The rearrangement links TRBV30 to TRBJ1-5; D call uncertain. The V end lost 2 bases, the J end lost 7 bases, and 15 bases lay between the germline ends. The CDR3 covers 14 residues. Per the germline V gene, CDR1 is GTSNPN and CDR2 is SVGIG (reference sequence). CDR3 sequence (DNA): TGTGCCTGGAGTACTAACCCCTTAGGGCAGCCCCAGCATTTT. Translating gives CAWSTNPLGQPQHF.

The genes are TRBV4-3 and TRBJ2-2; D not resolved. CDR1 is LGHNA, CDR2 YSLEER, per germline. V lost 0 bases and J 6 bases, leaving 5 bases between the germline ends. CDR3 size: 13 residues. CDR3 protein: CASSQDQSGELFF. The CDR3 region has the DNA TGCGCCAGCAGCCAAGATCAATCCGGGGAGCTGTTTTTT.

V usage is TRBV19 and J usage is TRBJ2-7, with D unresolved. Trimming shortened V by 4 bases and J by 0 bases, and 16 bases separated the two germline ends. The CDR3 is 16 amino acids. Germline values: CDR1 LNHDA, CDR2 SQIVND (reference sequence). The CDR3 region is CASSTAGAHSSYEQYF. The CDR3 DNA sequence: TGTGCCAGTAGTACCGCAGGCGCGCATAGCTCCTACGAGCAGTACTTC.

The J gene is TRBJ1-2, the V gene TRBV7-2; the D is unclear. Germline V gives CDR1 SGHTA, CDR2 FQGNSA. The V and J ends lost 5 bases and 6 bases respectively, with 13 bases between them. This CDR3 is 13 amino acids long. The CDR3 loop reads CASSPALEHGYTF. The CDR3 region has the DNA TGTGCCAGCAGCCCGGCACTTGAACATGGCTACACCTTC.

The genes are TRBV6-5 and TRBJ1-1, with D perhaps TRBD1 (5 bases). Germline CDR1 reads MNHEY; CDR2 reads SVGAGI. The CDR3 extends over 16 amino acids. The V end lost 0 bases, the J end lost 1 base, and 12 bases lay between the germline ends. CDR3: CASSYSRLTGNTEAFF. In DNA, the CDR3 is TGTGCCAGCAGTTACTCGAGACTAACAGGGAACACTGAAGCTTTCTTT.

This clone is medium-sized. This chain connects TRBV6-6 to TRBJ1-3; maybe TRBD1 (5 bases). The CDR3 has 10 amino acids. Deletions cut 10 bases from V and 8 bases from J, with 9 bases between. The germline CDR1 and CDR2 sequences are MNHNY and SVGAGI (reference sequence). Written as DNA, the CDR3 is TGTGCCACAGAAGGGGACACCATATATTTT. Protein: CATEGDTIYF.

This clone was seen only once. The DNA of the CDR3 is TGTGCCAGTACCCGGGGAGAGACCCAGTACTTC. It codes for CASTRGETQYF. The chain employs TRBV19 and TRBJ2-5; D might be TRBD2 (5 bases). The V gene lost 7 bases and the J gene lost 4 bases, with 7 bases spanning the gap. This CDR3 comprises 11 residues. Germline CDR1 reads LNHDA; CDR2 reads SQIVND (reference sequence).

The rearrangement uses TRBV19 and TRBJ2-2; D remains unclear. The CDR3 consists of 15 residues. The V end was cut by 5 bases, the J end by 0 bases, with 10 bases between. Germline V CDR1 and CDR2: LNHDA, SQIVND (reference sequence). The CDR3 loop is CASSSDRSNTGELFF. CDR3 nucleotides: TGTGCCAGTAGTTCGGACCGGTCGAACACCGGGGAGCTGTTTTTT.

The chain couples TRBV3-1 (or the pseudogene TRBV3-2) to TRBJ1-5; 7 nucleotides match TRBD1. CDR3 length equals 14 residues. V lost 1 base to trimming and J lost 6 bases; unmatched junction nucleotides: 3. Germline CDR1 and CDR2: LGHDT and YNNKEL (reference sequence). CDR3 sequence reads: CASSQGQGIQPQHF. The CDR3 DNA follows: TGTGCCAGCAGCCAAGGACAGGGAATTCAGCCCCAGCATTTT.

This chain joins TRBV6-2 or TRBV6-3 and TRBJ2-5; tentative D call: TRBD1 (6 bases). The CDR3 sequence is 15 residues long. Germline-derived CDR1 and CDR2 are MNHEY and SVGEGT. Trimming removed 6 bases at V and 4 bases at J, with 18 bases between. CDR3 nucleotide sequence: TGTGCCAGCAGCCCCCGGGACAACAAGGCAGAGACCCAGTACTTC. Residues: CASSPRDNKAETQYF.